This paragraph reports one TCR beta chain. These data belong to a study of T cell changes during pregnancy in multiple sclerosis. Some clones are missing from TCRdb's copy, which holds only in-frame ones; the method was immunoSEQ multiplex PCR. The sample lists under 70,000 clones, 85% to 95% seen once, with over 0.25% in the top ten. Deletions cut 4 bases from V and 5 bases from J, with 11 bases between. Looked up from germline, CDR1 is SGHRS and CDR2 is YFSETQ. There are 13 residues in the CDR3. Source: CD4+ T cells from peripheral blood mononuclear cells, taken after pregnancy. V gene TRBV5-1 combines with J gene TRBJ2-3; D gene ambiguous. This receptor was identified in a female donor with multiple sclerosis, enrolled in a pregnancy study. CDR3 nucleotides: TGCGCCAGCAGCACCTTTACTGGAGATACGCAGTATTTT. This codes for CASSTFTGDTQYF.